The 27 T cell receptor beta chains below were found in one sample sequenced in a study of shared clonotypes between healthy human individuals. Produced via immunoSEQ multiplex PCR; TCRdb's table is partial and in-frame only. Of a few million clones in the sample, 92% are singletons; the top ten hold around 0.35%. Sequencing input: naive CD4+ T cells from PBMCs. Specified subset: CD45RA+ positively selected. Receptor source: a man younger than 35 in good health. Some clones in this sample may be carry-over from other donors' samples.

This clone was seen only once. The chain links TRBV7-8 to TRBJ1-1; 8 bases fit TRBD1. Germline lookup yields CDR1 SGHVS and CDR2 FQNEAQ. The CDR3 sequence is 18 residues long. Unmatched junction bases numbered 15, after V lost 5 bases and J lost 1 base. The CDR3: CASSIVGGQGAQNTEAFF. In DNA form, the CDR3 reads TGTGCCAGCAGCATCGTGGGTGGGCAGGGGGCTCAGAACACTGAAGCTTTCTTT.

The gene calls are TRBV11-2 and TRBJ2-7, with D unresolved. V was cut by 1 base and J by 6 bases, with 13 bases left in between. The germline V gene encodes CDR1 SGHAT and CDR2 FQNNGV. The length of the CDR3 is 14 residues. The DNA of the CDR3 is TGTGCCAGCAGCTTAGTTATGTGGTCAGGCGAGCAGTACTTC. It is translated as CASSLVMWSGEQYF.

This clone has a single count. The chain has TRBV10-3 and TRBJ2-4; 7 bases are a match to TRBD1. The ends lost 6 bases at V and 8 bases at J; junction bases unmatched: 10. Germline CDR1 is ENHRY and CDR2 is SYGVKD. The length of the CDR3 is 14 residues. This CDR3 is CAIRDAGGEDIQYF. The CDR3 DNA is TGTGCCATCAGGGACGCAGGGGGAGAGGACATTCAGTACTTC.

The chain's CDR3 is CASRKIRATVQSTDTQYF. CDR3 nucleotides: TGTGCCAGCCGAAAAATCCGGGCAACAGTACAAAGCACAGATACGCAGTATTTT. The rearrangement joins TRBV28 to TRBJ2-3; no reliable D call. The V gene's germline CDR1 is MDHEN and CDR2 SYDVKM. This CDR3 comprises 18 residues. Deletions cut 8 bases from V and 0 bases from J, with 24 bases between.

The rearrangement joins TRBV9 to TRBJ2-2; D remains unclear. V lost 0 bases to trimming and J lost 8 bases, with 5 bases between them. The CDR3 sequence is 12 residues long. Germline assignment: CDR1 SGDLS and CDR2 YYNGEE. The CDR3, as DNA: TGTGCCAGCAGCGTAGATAAGGGGGAGCTGTTTTTT. Translation: CASSVDKGELFF.

Note on this clone: The sample has other DNA sequences that encode this CDR3 too. The gene calls are TRBV7-3 and TRBJ2-6; no clear D. Germline values: CDR1 SGHTA, CDR2 FQGTGA. The ends were cut back, 2 bases at V and 1 base at J, with 6 bases in the middle. This CDR3 contains 15 residues. CDR3 region: CASSLGPSGANVLTF. DNA for the CDR3: TGTGCCAGCAGCTTAGGGCCATCTGGGGCCAACGTCCTGACTTTC.

The chain couples TRBV28 to TRBJ1-3; 10 bases line up with TRBD1. This CDR3 contains 17 residues. Germline V gene sequence: CDR1 MDHEN, CDR2 SYDVKM. Germline trimming cut 4 bases from V and 0 bases from J; bases unmatched to any gene: 6. CDR3 DNA sequence: TGTGCCAGCAGTTCCTTCCGGACAGGGGGCTCTGGAAACACCATATATTTT. Its protein is CASSSFRTGGSGNTIYF.

The chain is built from TRBV4-1 and TRBJ2-7; TRBD2 agrees at 7 bases. The germline CDR1 and CDR2 sequences are MGHRA and YSYEKL. V lost 1 base to trimming and J lost 2 bases; unmatched junction nucleotides: 5. This CDR3 has 15 residues. CDR3 DNA: TGCGCCAGCAGCCAAGGTCTGGGGGGGGCCTACGAGCAGTACTTC. Translation gives CASSQGLGGAYEQYF.

The chain joins TRBV6-1 to TRBJ2-7; D is undetermined. V lost 4 bases to trimming and J lost 2 bases, with 9 bases between them. CDR1 and CDR2 (germline): MNHNS, SASEGT. The CDR3 sequence is 13 residues long. CDR3 DNA: TGTGCCAGCAGTGTGGACGGGCCCTACGAGCAGTACTTC. Protein product: CASSVDGPYEQYF.

CDR3 DNA sequence: TGTGCCAGCAGCCTACCCCCCTGGGCTGGAAACACCATATATTTT. It specifies CASSLPPWAGNTIYF. This sequence joins TRBV11-2 and TRBJ1-3, with D unclear. CDR3 length equals 15 residues. Trimming left V 5 bases short and J 2 bases short, with 13 bases between. Germline values: CDR1 SGHAT, CDR2 FQNNGV.

This sequence joins TRBV19 and TRBJ2-4; D ambiguous. Germline assignment: CDR1 LNHDA and CDR2 SQIVND (reference sequence). V was pared by 5 bases and J by 5 bases, with 10 bases between. The CDR3 loop spans 13 amino acids. The CDR3 coding sequence is TGTGCCAGTAGTTCTAATCGGGAAAACATTCAGTACTTC. It encodes CASSSNRENIQYF.

This rearrangement joins TRBV7-8 to TRBJ1-4, with a weak D call TRBD1 (6 bases). The CDR3 covers 16 residues. Germline lookup yields CDR1 SGHVS and CDR2 FQNEAQ. V lost 1 base, J lost 13 bases, and 22 bases lay in between. This CDR3 reads CASSLERGRGGNTLFF. The CDR3 nucleotides read TGTGCCAGCAGCTTAGAAAGGGGCAGGGGAGGCAATACACTGTTTTTT. The full variable domain, in which reference TRBV7-8 and TRBJ1-4 provide the parts outside the CDR3, is GAGVSQSPRYKVAKRGQDVALRCDPISGHVSLFWYQQALGQGPEFLTYFQNEAQLDKSGLPSDRFFAERPEGSVSTLKIQRTQQEDSAVYLCASSLERGRGGNTLFFGSGTQLSVL.

The V call is TRBV28, the J call TRBJ2-7, with D perhaps TRBD1 (7 bases). V gave up 4 bases and J gave up 3 bases, with 13 bases separating them. This CDR3 spans 14 amino acids. The germline V gene encodes CDR1 MDHEN and CDR2 SYDVKM. In DNA, the CDR3 is TGTGCCAGCAGTTCAGGGGGGCCGATCTACGAGCAGTACTTC. The encoded protein is CASSSGGPIYEQYF.

V is TRBV29-1 and J is TRBJ2-1, with TRBD1 matching over 8 bases. V lost 3 bases and J lost 3; bases outside the gene matches: 4. The CDR3 loop spans 14 amino acids. The germline gives CDR1 SQVTM, CDR2 ANQGSEA. CDR3 DNA sequence: TGCAGCGTTGAGGTCAGGGGGCTCTACAATGAGCAGTTCTTC. Translated: CSVEVRGLYNEQFF.

The chain has TRBV6-6 and TRBJ2-4; 7 nucleotides match TRBD1. The junction had 8 bases not matched to a gene; V was cut back by 4 bases and J by 8 bases. The CDR3 contains 14 residues. Germline CDR1 is MNHNY and CDR2 is SVGAGI (reference sequence). CDR3 nucleotide sequence: TGTGCCAGCAGTTCTACAGGGGACCGGGACATTCAGTACTTC. It codes for CASSSTGDRDIQYF.

This chain uses TRBV7-2 with TRBJ1-4; 7 bases fit TRBD1. The germline CDR1 and CDR2 sequences are SGHTA and FQGNSA. With 2 bases clipped from V and 0 bases from J, the junction kept 3 bases outside the gene matches. This CDR3 is 16 amino acids long. The CDR3 sequence: CASSLRDRATNEKLFF. The DNA for the CDR3 is TGTGCCAGCAGCTTAAGGGACAGAGCAACTAATGAAAAACTGTTTTTT.

A few counts support this clone. Other DNA sequences of this sample code for an identical CDR3. The chain carries TRBV30 and TRBJ1-2; D might be TRBD1 (5 bases). Trimming took 2 bases from V and 5 from J, leaving 9 bases between them. The CDR3 has 12 residues. CDR1 is GTSNPN and CDR2 is SVGIG in the germline V gene (reference sequence). The CDR3 reads CAWSSQGYGYTF. In nucleotides, the CDR3 is TGTGCCTGGAGTAGTCAGGGATATGGCTACACCTTC.

The gene calls are TRBV11-2 and TRBJ2-1; 10 bases match TRBD2. CDR3 length: 16 residues. Looked up from germline, CDR1 is SGHAT and CDR2 is FQNNGV. The V segment lost 3 bases and the J segment 0 bases; nucleotides outside the gene matches: 2. CDR3 amino acids: CASSFPSGSSYNEQFF. DNA for the CDR3: TGTGCCAGCAGCTTTCCTAGCGGGAGCTCCTACAATGAGCAGTTCTTC.

This sequence joins TRBV10-3 and TRBJ2-3; 7 nucleotides match TRBD1. With 0 bases clipped from V and 0 bases from J, the junction kept 12 bases outside the gene matches. The length of the CDR3 is 19 residues. From germline, CDR1 is ENHRY and CDR2 SYGVKD. The CDR3 protein is CAISESGQTGRTSTDTQYF. DNA of the CDR3: TGTGCCATCAGTGAGTCGGGACAGACGGGTCGAACTAGCACAGATACGCAGTATTTT.

This chain links TRBV6-6 with TRBJ2-7, with 9 nucleotides matching TRBD2. The ends lost 5 bases at V and 2 bases at J; junction bases unmatched: 7. CDR1 and CDR2 from the germline V gene are MNHNY and SVGAGI (reference sequence). This CDR3 spans 15 amino acids. DNA for the CDR3: TGTGCCAGCAGTAACCGACTAGCGGAGACCTACGAGCAGTACTTC. Protein: CASSNRLAETYEQYF.

The V call is TRBV29-1, the J call TRBJ2-5; the D gene is possibly TRBD1 (5 bases). CDR3 size: 13 residues. V was pared by 8 bases and J by 2 bases, with 15 bases between. Germline V gene sequence: CDR1 SQVTM, CDR2 ANQGSEA. The CDR3 here is CSPLPTVQETQYF. The CDR3 region has the DNA TGCAGCCCGCTCCCGACAGTACAAGAGACCCAGTACTTC.

Note on this clone: Within the sample, other DNA sequences also encode this same CDR3. The chain carries TRBV28 and TRBJ2-1, with TRBD2 matching 15 bases. The CDR3 contains 16 residues. Germline V gives CDR1 MDHEN, CDR2 SYDVKM. V lost 2 bases, J lost 10 bases, and 6 bases stayed unmatched. The CDR3 DNA reads TGTGCCAGCAGTTTACCAGGACTAGCGGGAGGGCCGGAGCAGTTCTTC. Its protein is CASSLPGLAGGPEQFF.

The chain joins TRBV19 to TRBJ1-5; possible D gene TRBD1, 6 bases. Trimming took 4 bases from V and 7 from J, leaving 20 bases between them. The germline gives CDR1 LNHDA, CDR2 SQIVND (reference sequence). CDR3 length: 16 amino acids. In DNA form, the CDR3 reads TGTGCCAGTAGTAGCGGCTTCGGGGGGGCGGGACAGCCCCAGCATTTT. It encodes CASSSGFGGAGQPQHF.

The V and J genes are TRBV7-8 and TRBJ1-2; no clear D. V was clipped by 5 bases and J by 3 bases, with 19 bases between them. CDR1 and CDR2 (germline): SGHVS, FQNEAQ. This CDR3 spans 16 amino acids. CDR3 loop: CASSHGMRKMDYGYTF. The CDR3 coding sequence is TGTGCCAGCAGCCACGGAATGAGGAAGATGGACTATGGCTACACCTTC.

As DNA, the CDR3 is TGTGCCAGCAGGCTTTGGACTGAAGCTTTCTTT. Protein product: CASRLWTEAFF. The chain carries TRBV2 and TRBJ1-1; unclear D gene. Germline-derived CDR1 and CDR2 are SNHLY and FYNNEI. This CDR3 is built from 11 residues. The V end lost 6 bases, the J end lost 5 bases, and 7 bases lay between the germline ends. Supplemented by reference TRBV2 and TRBJ1-1, the full variable domain reads EPEVTQTPSHQVTQMGQEVILRCVPISNHLYFYWYRQILGQKVEFLVSFYNNEISEKSEIFDDQFSVERPDGSNFTLKIRSTKLEDSAMYFCASRLWTEAFFGQGTRLTVV.

The chain combines TRBV28 with TRBJ2-1, with D perhaps being TRBD1 or TRBD2 (5 bases each). V was trimmed by 7 bases and J by 5 bases, leaving 18 bases between them. Looked up from germline, CDR1 is MDHEN and CDR2 is SYDVKM. This CDR3 has 15 residues. CDR3 coding DNA: TGTGCCAGCACGGAAGCCGGGACCCCAAACAATGAGCAGTTCTTC. It codes for CASTEAGTPNNEQFF.

The chain joins TRBV11-2 to TRBJ1-4; D remains unclear. The CDR3 totals 16 residues. Germline V gene lookup returns CDR1 SGHAT and CDR2 FQNNGV. Between the trimmed V and J ends, which lost 3 bases and 4 bases, there was a span of 15 bases. In DNA, the CDR3 is TGTGCCAGCAGCTTTACGGGTGGGCGGTTTAATGAAAAACTGTTTTTT. It is translated as CASSFTGGRFNEKLFF.